A single sample is the source of the 26 T cell receptor beta chains below, sequenced in a study of blood T cell repertoires in COVID-19. Method: immunoSEQ multiplex PCR; TCRdb's copy keeps in-frame clones and lacks some. The sample carries 150,000 to 200,000 clones, more than 75% recorded once. The sample comprised peripheral blood. All receptors derive from a man aged 60-69 years with active or convalescent COVID-19.

This chain joins TRBV11-2 and TRBJ1-2; no clear D. Deletions cut 2 bases from V and 3 bases from J, with 10 bases between. CDR3 length: 14 residues. Germline V CDR1 and CDR2: SGHAT, FQNNGV. The CDR3 protein is CASSLHLEYYGYTF. The DNA for the CDR3 is TGTGCCAGCAGCTTACATTTAGAGTACTATGGCTACACCTTC.

This chain links TRBV3-1 (or the pseudogene TRBV3-2) with TRBJ1-4; 9 bases fit TRBD1. Trimming removed 3 bases from V and 4 bases from J; junction bases left unmatched: 6. This CDR3 contains 16 residues. Germline V gene lookup returns CDR1 LGHDT and CDR2 YNNKEL (reference sequence). Here the CDR3 DNA reads TGTGCCAGCAGCCAGCTCACAGGGGGCTTTAATGAAAAACTGTTTTTT. Its translation is CASSQLTGGFNEKLFF.

This chain uses TRBV1 with TRBJ1-2; the table's D call TRBD1 went unverified against the DNA. TRBV1 counts as a pseudogene. CDR3 length equals 18 residues. The CDR3, as DNA: TGCACCAGCATCGGACATCGGACAGGGGACTCTTCTAACTATGGCTACACCTTC. Amino acids: CTSIGHRTGDSSNYGYTF.

The chain links TRBV6-6 to TRBJ2-7, with D possibly being TRBD1 (6 bases). V gave up 5 bases and J gave up 0 bases, with 11 bases separating them. The length of the CDR3 is 14 residues. Per the germline V gene, CDR1 is MNHNY and CDR2 is SVGAGI (reference sequence). The CDR3 loop reads CASSRQESSYEQYF. DNA for the CDR3: TGTGCCAGCAGTAGACAGGAGAGCTCCTACGAGCAGTACTTC.

The chain uses TRBV3-1 (or the pseudogene TRBV3-2) and TRBJ2-3, with 7 nucleotides matching TRBD2. CDR1 is LGHDT, CDR2 YNNKEL, per germline (reference sequence). The CDR3 has 16 residues. The ends lost 1 base at V and 5 bases at J; junction bases unmatched: 9. CDR3 sequence: CASSQVGEGLGDTQYF. In nucleotides, the CDR3 is TGTGCCAGCAGCCAAGTGGGGGAGGGGTTAGGAGATACGCAGTATTTT.

The CDR3 DNA reads as TGTGCCAGTAGTATGGGACTAGCGGGAGGTTATAATACGCAGTATTTT. Translation gives CASSMGLAGGYNTQYF. The V and J genes are TRBV19 and TRBJ2-3, with TRBD2 matching over 15 bases. This CDR3 spans 16 amino acids. Germline V gene data show CDR1 as LNHDA and CDR2 as SQIVND (reference sequence). Trimming removed 3 bases from V and 7 bases from J; junction bases left unmatched: 5.

The V gene is TRBV7-2, the J gene TRBJ2-3, with TRBD2 matching 7 bases. V shed 4 bases and J 1 base; nucleotides not matched to a gene: 8. The CDR3 extends over 16 amino acids. Germline V CDR1 and CDR2: SGHTA, FQGNSA. The CDR3 DNA reads as TGTGCCAGCAGCTGGGTAGCGGGTGCGGGCACAGATACGCAGTATTTT. It translates to CASSWVAGAGTDTQYF.

This clone appeared once. The CDR3 spells CASTYRVGYTF. For the CDR3, the DNA is TGTGCCAGCACCTACAGGGTTGGCTACACCTTC. The chain couples TRBV6-5 to TRBJ1-2; tentatively, D is TRBD1 (6 bases). The V end lost 7 bases, the J end lost 7 bases, and 10 bases lay between the germline ends. The CDR3 is 11 residues long. From germline, CDR1 is MNHEY and CDR2 SVGAGI.

The genes are TRBV10-3 and TRBJ1-5; tentative D call: TRBD1 (6 bases). The CDR3 consists of 13 residues. V lost 7 bases, J lost 2 bases, and 9 bases lay in between. CDR1 and CDR2 from the germline V gene are ENHRY and SYGVKD. CDR3 residues: CAIMAGGNQPQHF. The CDR3 DNA is TGTGCCATCATGGCAGGGGGCAATCAGCCCCAGCATTTT.

The rearrangement joins TRBV5-1 to TRBJ1-5; the D gene is possibly TRBD1 (5 bases). Looked up from germline, CDR1 is SGHRS and CDR2 is YFSETQ. The germline V and J ends were trimmed by 1 base and 5 bases, with 13 bases remaining between them. The CDR3 totals 15 residues. For the CDR3, the DNA is TGCGCCAGCAGCTTGAACCCCTCAGGGTATCAGCCCCAGCATTTT. Translating it yields CASSLNPSGYQPQHF.

This chain joins TRBV18 and TRBJ2-1; 12 bases are a match to TRBD2. V dropped 2 bases and J dropped 4; count of bases not matched to a gene: 3. The CDR3 has 16 amino acids. Looked up from germline, CDR1 is KGHSH and CDR2 is LQKENI. The CDR3 DNA is TGTGCCAGCTCACCAGGACTAGCGGGATTATACAATGAGCAGTTCTTC. Amino acids: CASSPGLAGLYNEQFF.

This clone has just one count. The chain combines TRBV7-9 with TRBJ1-1; 7 nucleotides agree with TRBD1. The V and J ends lost 2 bases and 0 bases, in that order; junction bases with no gene match: 6. The V gene's germline CDR1 is SEHNR and CDR2 FQNEAQ (reference sequence). CDR3 size: 16 residues. CDR3 region: CASSLTDRTMNTEAFF. The CDR3 nucleotides read TGTGCCAGCAGCTTAACGGACAGGACCATGAACACTGAAGCTTTCTTT.

V is TRBV4-1 and J is TRBJ2-7; D is perhaps TRBD2 (6 bases). V lost 1 base to trimming and J lost 3 bases, with 16 bases between them. The CDR3 runs to 16 residues. The germline V gene encodes CDR1 MGHRA and CDR2 YSYEKL. Here the CDR3 DNA reads TGCGCCAGCAGCCAAGCGGAGAGGACTATCGACTACGAGCAGTACTTC. Its translation: CASSQAERTIDYEQYF.

The V gene is TRBV5-1, the J gene TRBJ2-2; 7 bases match TRBD1. Germline V gene sequence: CDR1 SGHRS, CDR2 YFSETQ. The junction had 4 bases not matched to a gene; V was cut back by 4 bases and J by 4 bases. CDR3 length equals 14 residues. This CDR3 reads CASSPGQSTGELFF. CDR3 nucleotide sequence: TGCGCCAGCAGCCCGGGACAGAGCACCGGGGAGCTGTTTTTT.

The CDR3 region has the DNA TGCGCCAGCAGCCGACAGGGACGAAACACTGAAGCTTTCTTT. Residues: CASSRQGRNTEAFF. The rearrangement uses TRBV5-1 and TRBJ1-1; 7 bases are a match to TRBD1. J lost 2 bases, V lost 4 bases, and 5 bases had no gene match. Germline assignment: CDR1 SGHRS and CDR2 YFSETQ. This CDR3 spans 14 amino acids.

The chain links TRBV5-1 to TRBJ1-1, with D possibly matching TRBD1 (5 bases). V lost 3 bases and J lost 5, with 17 bases in between. This CDR3 is 15 amino acids long. The germline CDR1 and CDR2 sequences are SGHRS and YFSETQ. CDR3 sequence: CASSSVGGSGTEAFF. In DNA, the CDR3 is TGCGCCAGCAGCTCTGTCGGGGGGTCCGGGACTGAAGCTTTCTTT.

CDR3 sequence (DNA): TGTGCCAGCTCGTGGGGGACAGGGTGGGACGAGCAGTACTTC. The encoded protein is CASSWGTGWDEQYF. J is TRBJ2-7 and V is TRBV27, with 9 bases identical to TRBD1. V gave up 8 bases and J gave up 5 bases; unmatched junction bases: 10. Germline-derived CDR1 and CDR2 are MNHEY and SMNVEV (reference sequence). The CDR3 contains 14 residues.

The chain carries TRBV20-1 and TRBJ1-5, with D possibly matching TRBD1 (5 bases). The length of the CDR3 is 12 residues. Germline CDR1 is DFQATT and CDR2 is SNEGSKA (reference sequence). The V end lost 3 bases, the J end lost 4 bases, and 7 bases lay between the germline ends. The CDR3 loop is CSASQGNQPQHF. The CDR3 DNA reads TGCAGTGCTAGTCAGGGAAATCAGCCCCAGCATTTT.

The V gene is TRBV18, the J gene TRBJ1-1; 10 bases are shared with TRBD1. The CDR3 contains 17 residues. Trimming took 5 bases from V and 4 from J; bases not matched to a gene: 13. Germline lookup yields CDR1 KGHSH and CDR2 LQKENI. Here the CDR3 DNA reads TGTGCCAGCTCATTCCGACAGGGGGCCTACGTCGGCACTGAAGCTTTCTTT. Translated, it gives CASSFRQGAYVGTEAFF. The whole variable domain, remainder taken from reference TRBV18 and TRBJ1-1, is NAGVMQNPRHLVRRRGQEARLRCSPMKGHSHVYWYRQLPEEGLKFMVYLQKENIIDESGMPKERFSAEFPKEGPSILRIQQVVRGDSAAYFCASSFRQGAYVGTEAFFGQGTRLTVV.

This clone has a handful of counts. The J gene is TRBJ1-1, the V gene TRBV29-1; no clear D gene. V lost 6 bases and J lost 5, with 13 bases in between. From germline, CDR1 is SQVTM and CDR2 ANQGSEA. There are 12 residues in the CDR3. The CDR3, as DNA: TGCAGCGTCGGGAGTCCGGGGACTGAAGCTTTCTTT. It encodes CSVGSPGTEAFF.

This chain links TRBV6-1 with TRBJ2-3; 8 nucleotides line up with TRBD2. The CDR3 sequence is 17 residues long. CDR1 and CDR2 from the germline V gene are MNHNS and SASEGT. J gave up 0 bases and V 2 bases, and 7 bases lay outside the gene matches. CDR3 loop: CASSERILAASTDTQYF. In DNA, the CDR3 is TGTGCCAGCAGTGAAAGGATACTAGCGGCTAGCACAGATACGCAGTATTTT.

V gene TRBV6-4 combines with J gene TRBJ1-1; 10 nucleotides line up with TRBD1. The CDR3 covers 14 residues. Germline V gene sequence: CDR1 MRHNA, CDR2 SNTAGT. The V segment lost 6 bases and the J segment 3 bases; nucleotides outside the gene matches: 4. Here the CDR3 reads CASRRQGADTEAFF. The CDR3 DNA sequence: TGTGCCAGCAGGAGACAGGGGGCGGACACTGAAGCTTTCTTT.

This rearrangement joins TRBV7-2 to TRBJ2-1, with D uncertain. V lost 0 bases and J 5 bases, leaving 5 bases between the germline ends. This CDR3 region has 13 residues. The germline V gene has CDR1 SGHTA and CDR2 FQGNSA. The CDR3: CASSLAPNNEQFF. The CDR3 DNA sequence: TGTGCCAGCAGCTTAGCCCCTAACAATGAGCAGTTCTTC.

The chain links TRBV4-1 to TRBJ1-5, with 7 bases matching TRBD1. J lost 3 bases, V lost 4 bases, and 6 bases had no gene match. Germline CDR1 reads MGHRA; CDR2 reads YSYEKL. This CDR3 is built from 15 residues. The CDR3 here is CASSRPGQANQPQHF. CDR3 coding DNA: TGCGCCAGCAGCCGGCCCGGACAGGCCAATCAGCCCCAGCATTTT.

The V gene is TRBV29-1, the J gene TRBJ1-1, with D possibly matching TRBD1 (6 bases). Germline CDR1 and CDR2: SQVTM and ANQGSEA. CDR3 length: 12 amino acids. V was trimmed by 6 bases and J by 4 bases, leaving 12 bases between them. DNA of the CDR3: TGCAGCGTATACAGGGATGGCACTGAAGCTTTCTTT. This codes for CSVYRDGTEAFF.

The chain links TRBV7-9 to TRBJ2-5; D unresolved. Germline V gives CDR1 SEHNR, CDR2 FQNEAQ (reference sequence). The V end lost 5 bases, the J end lost 0 bases, and 10 bases lay between the germline ends. The CDR3 spans 14 residues. The CDR3: CASSRVVNQETQYF. CDR3 coding DNA: TGTGCCAGCAGCCGGGTCGTAAACCAAGAGACCCAGTACTTC.